Listed below are T cell receptor beta chains from one sample, sequenced in a study of human T cells and chemical hapten exposure. Each CDR3 protein is one row after TCRdb ran MiXCR on the RACE reads. The table records roughly 71,000 distinct CDR3 sequences, 11% of them present only once. The material sequenced was whole blood, taken in connection with sensitization to the hapten diphenylcyclopropenone (DPC). Receptors originate from a woman between 50 and 59 years old with alopecia areata. Some clones in this sample may be carry-over from other donors' samples. Each CDR3 is given with its conserved first and last residue. D genes are given only for firm matches. A row's size may be missing; if present it is once, few, many or a size class.

clone size	V gene	J gene	D gene	CDR3 protein	CDR3 DNA
many	TRBV6-1	TRBJ1-2	.	CASRPGIRTSSGYTF	TGTGCCAGCAGGCCTGGGATCAGAACCTCCTCTGGCTACACCTTC
.	TRBV4-3	TRBJ2-2	TRBD2	CASSQEGVLAGPNTGELFF	TGCGCCAGCAGCCAAGAAGGGGTGCTAGCGGGTCCCAACACCGGGGAGCTGTTTTTT
.	TRBV3-1	TRBJ2-2	TRBD1	CASSTGGTNTGELFF	TGTGCCAGCAGCACAGGGGGGACGAACACCGGGGAGCTGTTTTTT
many	TRBV20-1	TRBJ2-2	.	CSAGAENTGELFF	TGCAGTGCTGGGGCGGAGAACACCGGGGAGCTGTTTTTT
.	TRBV7-8	TRBJ2-3	TRBD1	CASSPYRDSVTDTQYF	TGTGCCAGCAGCCCATACCGGGACAGCGTCACAGATACGCAGTATTTT
.	TRBV6-2/TRBV6-3	TRBJ1-1	TRBD1	CASSAGQGSVLNTEAFF	TGTGCCAGCAGTGCCGGACAGGGGTCGGTTTTGAACACTGAAGCTTTCTTT
many	TRBV2	TRBJ1-5	.	CASSEGRAYQPQHF	TGTGCCAGCAGTGAAGGCAGGGCGTATCAGCCCCAGCATTTT
many	TRBV18	TRBJ1-5	.	CASSPSSPGNQPQHF	TGTGCCAGCTCACCATCGAGCCCGGGCAATCAGCCCCAGCATTTT
.	TRBV6-2/TRBV6-3	TRBJ1-2	.	CASTPRQNYGYTF	TGTGCCAGCACCCCACGGCAGAACTATGGCTACACCTTC
few	TRBV20-1	TRBJ1-5	.	CSTLRLGNQPQHF	TGCAGTACCCTAAGGCTCGGAAATCAGCCCCAGCATTTT
.	TRBV6-5	TRBJ1-1	.	CASIPGLMNTEAFF	TGTGCCAGCATCCCTGGACTGATGAACACTGAAGCTTTCTTT
many	TRBV29-1	TRBJ2-1	TRBD2	CSAMGLAGGNNEQFF	TGCAGCGCAATGGGGCTAGCGGGGGGTAACAATGAGCAGTTCTTC
.	TRBV24-1	TRBJ2-2	.	CATSDFTGATNTGELFF	TGTGCCACCAGTGATTTTACCGGGGCCACGAACACCGGGGAGCTGTTTTTT
many	TRBV5-1	TRBJ2-1	TRBD1	CASSLGQGRGEQFF	TGCGCCAGCAGCTTAGGACAGGGACGGGGTGAGCAGTTCTTC
few	TRBV11-2	TRBJ2-3	.	CASSKDDSSDTQYF	TGTGCCAGCAGTAAGGACGACAGTTCGGATACGCAGTATTTT
few	TRBV9	TRBJ1-5	.	CASSYSENQPQHF	TGTGCCAGCAGCTATTCGGAAAATCAGCCCCAGCATTTT
many	TRBV7-6	TRBJ1-5	TRBD1	CASSQTGGGQPQHF	TGTGCCAGCAGCCAGACAGGGGGTGGTCAGCCCCAGCATTTT
.	TRBV11-2	TRBJ2-7	.	CASSPITRSYEQYF	TGTGCCAGCAGCCCTATTACCCGGTCCTACGAGCAGTACTTC
.	TRBV12-3/TRBV12-4	TRBJ2-5	TRBD2	CASTPPGGTQYF	TGTGCCAGCACTCCCCCGGGAGGGACCCAGTACTTC
many	TRBV6-5	TRBJ1-5	TRBD1	CASSSSWTGFNQPQHF	TGTGCCAGCAGTTCTTCCTGGACAGGGTTTAATCAGCCCCAGCATTTT
many	TRBV7-2	TRBJ1-2	.	CASSERGSYGYTF	TGTGCCAGCAGCGAGAGGGGCTCCTATGGCTACACCTTC
.	TRBV29-1	TRBJ2-1	TRBD1	CSGYSGGARNEQFF	TGCAGCGGGTACTCAGGGGGCGCGAGGAATGAGCAGTTCTTC
.	TRBV18	TRBJ1-5	TRBD1	CASSPTGQPNQPQHF	TGTGCCAGCTCACCCACGGGACAGCCCAATCAGCCCCAGCATTTT
.	TRBV6-2/TRBV6-3	TRBJ1-5	.	CASRTGGASAAQHF	TGTGCCAGCAGAACCGGGGGAGCCAGTGCGGCCCAGCATTTT
.	TRBV12-3/TRBV12-4	TRBJ2-7	.	CASSSPPAVYEQYF	TGTGCCAGCAGTTCTCCCCCAGCTGTTTACGAGCAGTACTTC
few	TRBV6-5	TRBJ2-5	TRBD2	CASSYSSSGKKTQYF	TGTGCCAGCAGTTACTCGTCTAGCGGGAAGAAGACCCAGTACTTC
few	TRBV4-3	TRBJ2-3	.	CASSQDLGGGTDTQYF	TGCGCCAGCAGCCAAGATCTGGGGGGAGGCACAGATACGCAGTATTTT
.	TRBV28	TRBJ2-1	TRBD2	CASSLGLEQFF	TGTGCCAGCAGTCTGGGACTAGAGCAGTTCTTC
few	TRBV7-9	TRBJ1-4	.	CAGRPGGATNEKLFF	TGTGCCGGGCGACCCGGGGGTGCAACTAATGAAAAACTGTTTTTT
.	TRBV18	TRBJ1-5	TRBD1	CASSRSNRGRQPQHF	TGTGCCAGCTCACGATCAAACAGGGGGCGTCAGCCCCAGCATTTT
many	TRBV11-2	TRBJ1-2	.	CASSLGQHAGGYTF	TGTGCCAGCAGCTTAGGGCAGCACGCGGGCGGCTACACCTTC
.	TRBV6-1	TRBJ1-2	.	CASSENPGRNFYGYTF	TGTGCCAGCAGTGAAAATCCCGGCAGAAACTTCTATGGCTACACCTTC
many	TRBV5-4	TRBJ1-1	.	CASSRDRVNTEAFF	TGTGCCAGCAGCCGGGACCGAGTCAACACTGAAGCTTTCTTT
.	TRBV28	TRBJ2-1	.	CASSQTGLSSYNEQFF	TGTGCCAGCAGTCAGACAGGTCTTAGCTCCTACAATGAGCAGTTCTTC
.	TRBV7-2	TRBJ2-5	TRBD1	CASRQQGSHQETQYF	TGTGCCAGCAGACAACAGGGGTCTCACCAAGAGACCCAGTACTTC
many	TRBV5-4	TRBJ2-3	TRBD2	CASSFTSGSTDTQYF	TGTGCCAGCAGCTTCACTAGCGGGAGCACAGATACGCAGTATTTT
.	TRBV7-2	TRBJ2-1	TRBD2	CASSRTSGRGNEQFF	TGTGCCAGCAGCCGGACTAGCGGGAGAGGAAATGAGCAGTTCTTC
many	TRBV27	TRBJ2-7	.	CASSLKRNYEQYF	TGTGCCAGCAGTTTGAAAAGGAACTACGAGCAGTACTTC